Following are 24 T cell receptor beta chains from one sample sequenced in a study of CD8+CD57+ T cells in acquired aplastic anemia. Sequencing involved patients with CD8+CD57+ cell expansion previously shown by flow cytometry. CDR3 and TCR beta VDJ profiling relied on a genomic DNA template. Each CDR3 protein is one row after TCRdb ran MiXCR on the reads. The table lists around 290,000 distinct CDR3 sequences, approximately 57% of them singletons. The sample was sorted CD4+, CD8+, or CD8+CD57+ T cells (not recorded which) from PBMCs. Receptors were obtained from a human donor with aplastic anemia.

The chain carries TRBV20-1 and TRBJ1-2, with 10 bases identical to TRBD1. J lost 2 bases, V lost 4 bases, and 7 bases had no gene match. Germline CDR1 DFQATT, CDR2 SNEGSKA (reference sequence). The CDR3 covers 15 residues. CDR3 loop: CSAMNRDRGNYGYTF. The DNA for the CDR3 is TGCAGTGCTATGAACCGGGACAGGGGAAACTATGGCTACACCTTC.

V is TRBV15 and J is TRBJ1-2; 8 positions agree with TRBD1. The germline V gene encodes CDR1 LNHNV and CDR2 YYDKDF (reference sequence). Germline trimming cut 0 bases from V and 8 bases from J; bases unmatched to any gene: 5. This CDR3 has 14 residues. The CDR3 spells CATSREAGGRGYTF. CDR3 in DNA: TGTGCCACCAGCAGAGAGGCAGGGGGCCGAGGCTACACCTTC.

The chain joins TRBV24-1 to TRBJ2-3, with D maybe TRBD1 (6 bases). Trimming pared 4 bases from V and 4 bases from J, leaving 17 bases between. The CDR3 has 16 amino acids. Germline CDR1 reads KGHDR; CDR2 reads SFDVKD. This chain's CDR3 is CATSDRDNTRADTQYF. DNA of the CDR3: TGTGCCACCAGTGACCGGGACAATACTAGGGCAGATACGCAGTATTTT.

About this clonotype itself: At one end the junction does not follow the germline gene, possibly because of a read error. For the CDR3, the DNA is TGCGCCAGCAGCTTGGGACCGATGATGAGGGGGGACACTGAGGCTTTCTTT. It specifies CASSLGPMMRGDTEAFF. J is TRBJ1-1 and V is TRBV5-1; D may be TRBD1 (6 bases). CDR1 SGHRS and CDR2 YFSETQ come from the germline V gene. This CDR3 spans 17 amino acids.

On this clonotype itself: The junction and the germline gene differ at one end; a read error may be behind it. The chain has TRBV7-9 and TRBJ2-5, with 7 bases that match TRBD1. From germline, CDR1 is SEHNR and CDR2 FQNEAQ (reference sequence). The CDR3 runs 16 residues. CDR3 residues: CASCQLLTGRYETKYF. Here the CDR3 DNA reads TGTGCCAGCTGCCAACTACTGACAGGGCGGTATGAGACCAAGTACTTC.

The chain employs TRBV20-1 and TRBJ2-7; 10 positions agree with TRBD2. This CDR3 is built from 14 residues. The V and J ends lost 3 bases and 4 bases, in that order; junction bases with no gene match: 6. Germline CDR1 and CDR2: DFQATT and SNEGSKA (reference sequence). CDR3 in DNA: TGCAGTGCTAGGGGAGGGACTAGCGTTTACGAGCAGTACTTC. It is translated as CSARGGTSVYEQYF.

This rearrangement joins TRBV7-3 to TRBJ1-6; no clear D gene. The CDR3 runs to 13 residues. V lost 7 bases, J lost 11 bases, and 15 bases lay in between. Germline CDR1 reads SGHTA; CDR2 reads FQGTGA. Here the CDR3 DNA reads TGTGCCAGCACCCTCCTCGAGGGTGCACCCCTCCACTTT. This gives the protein CASTLLEGAPLHF.

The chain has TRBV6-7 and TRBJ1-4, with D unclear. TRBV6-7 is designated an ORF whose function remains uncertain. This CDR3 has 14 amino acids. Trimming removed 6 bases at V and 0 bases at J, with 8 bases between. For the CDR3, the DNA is TGTGCCAGCAGAACAGTTACAACTAATGAAAAACTGTTTTTT. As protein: CASRTVTTNEKLFF.

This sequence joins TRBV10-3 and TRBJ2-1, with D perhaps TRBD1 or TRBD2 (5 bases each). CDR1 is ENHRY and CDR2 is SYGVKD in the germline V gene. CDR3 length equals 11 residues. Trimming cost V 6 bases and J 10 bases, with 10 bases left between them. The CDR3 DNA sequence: TGTGCCATCAGGGGGGTGGCGGAGCAGTTCTTC. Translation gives CAIRGVAEQFF.

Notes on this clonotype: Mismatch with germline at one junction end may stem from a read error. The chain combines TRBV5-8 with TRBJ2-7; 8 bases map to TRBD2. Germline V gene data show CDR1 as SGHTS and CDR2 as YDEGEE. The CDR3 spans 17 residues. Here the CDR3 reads CASSLPEGSGASWEQYF. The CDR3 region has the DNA TGCGCCAGCAGCCTCCCCGAGGGTAGCGGGGCGTCATGGGAGCAGTACTTC.

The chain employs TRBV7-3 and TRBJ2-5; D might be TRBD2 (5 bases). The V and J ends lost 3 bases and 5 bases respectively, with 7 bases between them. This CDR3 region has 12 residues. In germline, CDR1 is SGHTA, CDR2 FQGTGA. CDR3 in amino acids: CASSFRDETQYF. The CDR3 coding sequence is TGTGCCAGCAGCTTCCGGGATGAGACCCAGTACTTC.

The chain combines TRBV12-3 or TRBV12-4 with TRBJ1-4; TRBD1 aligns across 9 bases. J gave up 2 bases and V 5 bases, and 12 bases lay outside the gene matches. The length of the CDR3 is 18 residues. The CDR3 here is CASSESTGGRWTNEKLFF. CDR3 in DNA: TGTGCCAGCAGTGAGTCGACAGGGGGAAGGTGGACTAATGAAAAACTGTTTTTT.

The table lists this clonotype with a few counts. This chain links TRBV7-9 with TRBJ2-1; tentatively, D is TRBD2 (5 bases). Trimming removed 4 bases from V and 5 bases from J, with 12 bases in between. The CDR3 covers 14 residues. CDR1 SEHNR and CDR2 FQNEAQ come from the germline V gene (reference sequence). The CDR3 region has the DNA TGTGCCAGCAGCTCGGAGGCAGGAGACAATGAGCAGTTCTTC. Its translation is CASSSEAGDNEQFF.

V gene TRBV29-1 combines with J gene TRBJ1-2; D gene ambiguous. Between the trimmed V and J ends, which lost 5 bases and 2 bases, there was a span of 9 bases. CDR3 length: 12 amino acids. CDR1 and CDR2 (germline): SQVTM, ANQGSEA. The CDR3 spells CSVLGGNYGYTF. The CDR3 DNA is TGCAGCGTTTTAGGAGGGAACTATGGCTACACCTTC.

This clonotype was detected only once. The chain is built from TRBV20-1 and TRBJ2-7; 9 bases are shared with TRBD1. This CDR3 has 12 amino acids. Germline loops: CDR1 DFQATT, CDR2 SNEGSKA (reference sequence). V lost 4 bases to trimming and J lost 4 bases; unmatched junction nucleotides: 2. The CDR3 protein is CSATDRGYEQYF. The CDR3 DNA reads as TGCAGTGCTACTGACAGGGGGTACGAGCAGTACTTC.

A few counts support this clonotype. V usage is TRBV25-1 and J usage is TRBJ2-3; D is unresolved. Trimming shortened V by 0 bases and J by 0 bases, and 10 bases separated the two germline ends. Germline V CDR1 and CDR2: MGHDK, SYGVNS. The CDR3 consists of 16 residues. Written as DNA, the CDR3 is TGTGCCAGCAGTGAATATCTAAGCAGCAGCACAGATACGCAGTATTTT. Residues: CASSEYLSSSTDTQYF. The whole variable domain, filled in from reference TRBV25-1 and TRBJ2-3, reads EADIYQTPRYLVIGTGKKITLECSQTMGHDKMYWYQQDPGMELHLIHYSYGVNSTEKGDLSSESTVSRIRTEHFPLTLESARPSHTSQYLCASSEYLSSSTDTQYFGPGTRLTVL.

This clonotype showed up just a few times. CDR3 amino acids: CASRAWERSEAFF. In nucleotides, the CDR3 is TGTGCCAGTAGGGCGTGGGAGAGGTCGGAAGCTTTCTTT. The chain is built from TRBV10-3 and TRBJ1-1; D is undetermined. The V gene's germline CDR1 is ENHRY and CDR2 SYGVKD. Trimming cost V 10 bases and J 8 bases, with 20 bases left between them. This CDR3 spans 13 amino acids.

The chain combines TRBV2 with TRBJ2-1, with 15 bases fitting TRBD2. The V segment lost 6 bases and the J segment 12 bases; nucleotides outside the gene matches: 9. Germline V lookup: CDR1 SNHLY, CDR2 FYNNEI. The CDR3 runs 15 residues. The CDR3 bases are TGTGCCAGCAGCCCCGGGACTAGCGGGGGGCGGGCGCAGTTCTTC. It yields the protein CASSPGTSGGRAQFF.

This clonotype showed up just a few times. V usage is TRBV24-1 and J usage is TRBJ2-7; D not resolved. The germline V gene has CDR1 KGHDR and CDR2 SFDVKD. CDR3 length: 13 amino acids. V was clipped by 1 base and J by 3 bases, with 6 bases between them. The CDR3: CATSDLWIYEQYF. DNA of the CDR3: TGTGCCACCAGTGATTTATGGATCTACGAGCAGTACTTC.

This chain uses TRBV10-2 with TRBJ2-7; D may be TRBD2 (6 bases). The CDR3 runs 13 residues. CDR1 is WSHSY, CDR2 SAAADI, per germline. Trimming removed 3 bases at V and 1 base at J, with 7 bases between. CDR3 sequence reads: CASSDGGSYEQYF. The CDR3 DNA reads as TGCGCCAGCAGTGATGGAGGGTCCTACGAGCAGTACTTC.

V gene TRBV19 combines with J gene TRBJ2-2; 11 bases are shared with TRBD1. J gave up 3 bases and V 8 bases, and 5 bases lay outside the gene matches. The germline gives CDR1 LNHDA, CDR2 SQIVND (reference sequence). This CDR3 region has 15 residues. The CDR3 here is CASAGTGGHTGELFF. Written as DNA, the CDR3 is TGTGCCAGTGCAGGGACAGGGGGGCACACCGGGGAGCTGTTTTTT. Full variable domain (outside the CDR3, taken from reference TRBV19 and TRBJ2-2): DGGITQSPKYLFRKEGQNVTLSCEQNLNHDAMYWYRQDPGQGLRLIYYSQIVNDFQKGDIAEGYSVSREKKESFPLTVTSAQKNPTAFYLCASAGTGGHTGELFFGEGSRLTVL.

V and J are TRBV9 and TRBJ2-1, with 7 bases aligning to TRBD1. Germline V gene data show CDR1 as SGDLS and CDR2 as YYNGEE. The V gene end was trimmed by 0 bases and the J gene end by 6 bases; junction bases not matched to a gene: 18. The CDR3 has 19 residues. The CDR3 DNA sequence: TGTGCCAGCAGCGTAGGCGGGTACAGGGGCCACCTCCCTGGCAATGAGCAGTTCTTC. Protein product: CASSVGGYRGHLPGNEQFF.

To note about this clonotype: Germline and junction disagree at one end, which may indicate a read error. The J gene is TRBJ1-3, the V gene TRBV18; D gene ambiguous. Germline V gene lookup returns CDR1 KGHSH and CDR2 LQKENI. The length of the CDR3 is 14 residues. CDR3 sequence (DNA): TGTGCCAGCTCCCCACCACCAGCGGGAAACACCATATATTTT. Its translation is CASSPPPAGNTIYF.

The CDR3 sequence: CSARDLQGGQGSEAFF. In DNA form, the CDR3 reads TGCAGTGCTAGAGATCTACAAGGGGGACAGGGTTCCGAAGCTTTCTTT. The chain has TRBV20-1 and TRBJ1-1; TRBD1 aligns across 9 bases. Trimming took 0 bases from V and 8 from J; bases not matched to a gene: 13. CDR3 size: 16 residues. CDR1 DFQATT and CDR2 SNEGSKA come from the germline V gene (reference sequence).